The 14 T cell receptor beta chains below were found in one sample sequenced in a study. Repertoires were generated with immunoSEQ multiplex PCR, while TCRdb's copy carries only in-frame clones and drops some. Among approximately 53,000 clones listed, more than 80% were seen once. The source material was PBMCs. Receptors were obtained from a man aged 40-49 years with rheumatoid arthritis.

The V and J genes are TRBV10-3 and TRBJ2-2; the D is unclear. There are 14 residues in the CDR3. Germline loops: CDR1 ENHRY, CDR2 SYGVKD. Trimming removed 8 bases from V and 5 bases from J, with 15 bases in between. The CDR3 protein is CAILTQLETGELFF. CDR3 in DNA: TGTGCCATCCTAACGCAGCTGGAAACCGGGGAGCTGTTTTTT.

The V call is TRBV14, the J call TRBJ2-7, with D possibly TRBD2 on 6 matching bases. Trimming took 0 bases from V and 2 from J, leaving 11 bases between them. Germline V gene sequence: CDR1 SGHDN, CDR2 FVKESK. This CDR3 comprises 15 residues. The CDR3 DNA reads TGTGCCAGCAGCCAAGAGGGAGGCGGACCCTACGAGCAGTACTTC. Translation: CASSQEGGGPYEQYF.

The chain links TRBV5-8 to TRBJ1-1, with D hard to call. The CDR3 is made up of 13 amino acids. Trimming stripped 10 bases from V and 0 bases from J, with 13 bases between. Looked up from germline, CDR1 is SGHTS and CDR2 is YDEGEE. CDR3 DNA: TGTGCCGCAGAGAGGCAGTTGAACACTGAAGCTTTCTTT. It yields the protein CAAERQLNTEAFF. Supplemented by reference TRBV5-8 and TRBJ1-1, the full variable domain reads EAGVTQSPTHLIKTRGQQATLRCSPISGHTSVYWYQQALGLGLQFLLWYDEGEERNRGNFPPRFSGRQFPNYSSELNVNALELEDSALYLCAAERQLNTEAFFGQGTRLTVV.

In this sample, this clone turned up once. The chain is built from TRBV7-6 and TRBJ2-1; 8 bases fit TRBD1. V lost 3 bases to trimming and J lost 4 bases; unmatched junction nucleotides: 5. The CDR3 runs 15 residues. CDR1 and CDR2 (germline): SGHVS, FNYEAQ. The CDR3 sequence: CASSFGTGSYNEQFF. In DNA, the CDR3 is TGTGCCAGCAGCTTTGGGACAGGATCGTACAATGAGCAGTTCTTC.

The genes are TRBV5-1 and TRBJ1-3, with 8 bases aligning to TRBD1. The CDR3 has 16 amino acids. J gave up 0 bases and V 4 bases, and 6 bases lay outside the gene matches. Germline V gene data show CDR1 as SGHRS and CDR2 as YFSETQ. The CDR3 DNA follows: TGCGCCAGCAGCGCGAGGACAGGGAGCTCTGGAAACACCATATATTTT. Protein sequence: CASSARTGSSGNTIYF. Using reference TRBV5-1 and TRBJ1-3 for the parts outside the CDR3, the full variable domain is KAGVTQTPRYLIKTRGQQVTLSCSPISGHRSVSWYQQTPGQGLQFLFEYFSETQRNKGNFPGRFSGRQFSNSRSEMNVSTLELGDSALYLCASSARTGSSGNTIYFGEGSWLTVV.

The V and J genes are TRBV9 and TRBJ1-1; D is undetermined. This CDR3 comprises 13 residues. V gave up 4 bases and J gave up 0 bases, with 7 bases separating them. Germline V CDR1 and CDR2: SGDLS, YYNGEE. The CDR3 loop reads CASSPRLNTEAFF. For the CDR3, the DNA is TGTGCCAGCAGCCCTCGCTTGAACACTGAAGCTTTCTTT.

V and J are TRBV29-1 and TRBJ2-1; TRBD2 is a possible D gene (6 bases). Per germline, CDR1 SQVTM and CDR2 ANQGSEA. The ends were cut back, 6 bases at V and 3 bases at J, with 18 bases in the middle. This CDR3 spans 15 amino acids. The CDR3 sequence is CSVGLSGGVYNEQFF. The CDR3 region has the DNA TGCAGCGTGGGCCTCAGCGGAGGGGTCTACAATGAGCAGTTCTTC.

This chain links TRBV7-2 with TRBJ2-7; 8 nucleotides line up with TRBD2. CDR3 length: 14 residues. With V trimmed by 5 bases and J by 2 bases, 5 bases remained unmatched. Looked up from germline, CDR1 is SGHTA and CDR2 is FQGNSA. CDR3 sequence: CASSPTSVTYEQYF. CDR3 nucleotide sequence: TGTGCCAGCAGCCCGACTAGCGTGACCTACGAGCAGTACTTC.

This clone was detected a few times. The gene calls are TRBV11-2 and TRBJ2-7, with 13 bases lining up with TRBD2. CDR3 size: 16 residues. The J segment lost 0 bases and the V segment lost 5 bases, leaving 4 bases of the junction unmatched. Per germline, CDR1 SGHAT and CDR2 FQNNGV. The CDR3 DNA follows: TGTGCCAGCAGCACGGGACTAGCGGGACTCTCCTACGAGCAGTACTTC. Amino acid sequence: CASSTGLAGLSYEQYF. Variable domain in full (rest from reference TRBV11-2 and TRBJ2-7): EAGVAQSPRYKIIEKRQSVAFWCNPISGHATLYWYQQILGQGPKLLIQFQNNGVVDDSQLPKDRFSAERLKGVDSTLKIQPAKLEDSAVYLCASSTGLAGLSYEQYFGPGTRLTVT.

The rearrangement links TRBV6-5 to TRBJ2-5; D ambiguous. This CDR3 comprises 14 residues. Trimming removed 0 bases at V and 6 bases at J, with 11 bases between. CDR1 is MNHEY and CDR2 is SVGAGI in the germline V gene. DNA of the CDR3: TGTGCCAGCAGTTACTCTCAACCCCCGCAGACCCAGTACTTC. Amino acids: CASSYSQPPQTQYF.

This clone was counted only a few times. The CDR3 DNA sequence: TGCGCCAGCAGCTTGGGTTACCCCGGGGAGACCCAGTACTTC. Its translation is CASSLGYPGETQYF. This rearrangement joins TRBV5-1 to TRBJ2-5, with D hard to call. Looked up from germline, CDR1 is SGHRS and CDR2 is YFSETQ. Trimming pared 0 bases from V and 5 bases from J, leaving 11 bases between. The CDR3 totals 14 residues.

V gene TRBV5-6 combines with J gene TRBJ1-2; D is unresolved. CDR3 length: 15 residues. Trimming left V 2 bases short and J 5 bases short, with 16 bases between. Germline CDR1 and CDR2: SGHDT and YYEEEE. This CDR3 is CASSFVGSTRYGYTF. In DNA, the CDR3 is TGTGCCAGCAGCTTTGTCGGGTCCACTCGGTATGGCTACACCTTC.

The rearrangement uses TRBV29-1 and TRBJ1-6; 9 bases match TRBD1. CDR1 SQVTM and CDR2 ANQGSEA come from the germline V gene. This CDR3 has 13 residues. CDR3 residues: CGTQGARNSPLHF. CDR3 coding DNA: TGCGGAACACAGGGGGCGCGGAATTCACCCCTCCACTTT.

The CDR3 region is CASSSSMGTGNTIYF. CDR3 nucleotide sequence: TGTGCCAGCAGCTCATCCATGGGGACTGGAAACACCATATATTTT. This chain links TRBV7-9 with TRBJ1-3; no reliable D call. V was trimmed by 4 bases and J by 2 bases, leaving 12 bases between them. The CDR3 length is 15 residues. Germline V gene data show CDR1 as SEHNR and CDR2 as FQNEAQ (reference sequence).